The sequence of this T cell receptor beta chain was determined in a study of radiation and T cells in renal cell carcinoma. The time point here: blood 4 weeks post-SBRT, at nephrectomy. Sample treatment: 15 Gy SBRT to primary tumor, nephrectomy 4 weeks later. Nephrectomy followed 15 Gy stereotactic body radiation by 4 weeks. Germline loops: CDR1 GTSNPN, CDR2 SVGIG (reference sequence). This CDR3 spans 12 amino acids. On this clone itself: One end of the junction varies from germline; a read error may be responsible.

TCRdb keeps only in-frame clones here, not all; method: immunoSEQ multiplex PCR. The sample records some 150,000 clones, around nine tenths being singletons. This specimen consisted of blood, obtained from a patient whose treatment included radiotherapy and nephrectomy. The chain uses TRBV30 and TRBJ1-3; 7 bases line up with TRBD1. The sequence was obtained from a woman in her fifties or sixties with renal cell carcinoma. The CDR3 spells CAWGYRGNSIYF. For the CDR3, the DNA is TGTGCCTGGGGATACAGGGGAAACTCCATATATTTT. The full variable domain, in which reference TRBV30 and TRBJ1-3 provide the parts outside the CDR3, is SQTIHQWPATLVQPVGSPLSLECTVEGTSNPNLYWYRQAAGRGLQLLFYSVGIGQISSEVPQNLSASRPQDRQFILSSKKLLLSDSGFYLCAWGYRGNSIYFGEGSWLTVV.